What follows describes a single T cell receptor (beta chain). Its antigen is undetermined. Treatment reported: around 19 received Ad26.COV2.S at low or high dose, single or two shots; about 5 received placebo; per-sample allocation not given. The investigators took samples on day 63 after the first vaccine or placebo injection. Profiling relied on immunoSEQ multiplex PCR, and the TCRdb table lists in-frame clones only, not all of them. The top ten hold roughly 3.1% of the sample, which has about 350,000 clones, around 84% seen once. V shed 2 bases, J shed 9 bases, and the junction held 8 bases outside the gene matches. Per germline, CDR1 SGHAT and CDR2 FQNNGV. The CDR3 runs to 16 residues. This record belongs to a study of Ad26.COV2.S vaccination and SARS-CoV-2 variants. Whole-study context: As a participant in COV1001, the donor was in the Ad26.COV2.S trial arm. By the intramuscular route, Ad26.COV2.S was given once, or twice 56 days apart. Study-wide findings and caveats: Across vaccine and placebo recipients, the breadth of non-spike TCRs was similar. Overall T cell responses may have been underestimated by the analyses of TCR breadth and depth.

The gene calls are TRBV11-2 and TRBJ2-1, with 12 bases aligning to TRBD2. The clonotype was recovered from a person between 18 and 60 years old who received the Ad26.COV2.S COVID-19 vaccine or a placebo. The sequencing used peripheral blood, collected in a trial of Ad26.COV2.S vaccine versus placebo. CDR3 sequence: CASSLNLAGGPPEQFF. CDR3 bases: TGTGCCAGCAGCTTAAATCTAGCGGGAGGGCCCCCTGAGCAGTTCTTC.